This T cell receptor (beta chain) was documented in a study of a mutant IDH1 vaccine in newly diagnosed glioma. Background on the study: Patients were given eight vaccinations, scheduled in weeks 1, 3, 5, 7, 11, 15, 19 and 23. Mean patient age was about 40 years; around 60% were male and about 38% female.

Using immunoSEQ multiplex PCR, the repertoire was profiled, and TCRdb retains in-frame clones only, with some absent. The sample holds about 81,000 clones, roughly 85% seen once. This clone came up a few times. Antigen unknown. Deletions cut 3 bases from V and 2 bases from J, with 11 bases between. Looked up from germline, CDR1 is GTSNPN and CDR2 is SVGIG (reference sequence). The CDR3 sequence is 14 residues long. Noted time point: week 23, last vaccination. The investigators gave 300 ug of mutant IDH1 20-mer peptide in each vaccine dose, together with topical imiquimod. This chain connects TRBV30 to TRBJ1-5; D not certain. The TCR originated in a man younger than 40 with glioma. Some clones in this sample may be carry-over from other donors' samples. Material: PBMCs, obtained from a glioma patient whose treatment included an IDH1 peptide vaccine. CDR3: CAWSLGGGNQPQHF. The CDR3 nucleotides read TGTGCCTGGAGCCTCGGTGGGGGCAATCAGCCCCAGCATTTT.